This TCR beta chain was identified during a study of T-cell memory formation after mild COVID-19. General study findings and limits: Later expanders leaned CD4+, whereas day 15 to 85 contracting clones were balanced CD4/CD8.

The CDR3 spans 15 residues. In germline, CDR1 is MGHDK, CDR2 SYGVNS. With V trimmed by 1 base and J by 2 bases, 4 bases remained unmatched. One entry per CDR3 protein, called by TCRdb with MiXCR from the 5' RACE reads. The table lists roughly 450,000 distinct CDR3 sequences, approximately 18% of them singletons, with about 12% in the top ten. Note on this clonotype: The antigen remains undetermined.

This chain connects TRBV25-1 to TRBJ1-2, with 7 bases fitting TRBD1. The TCR comes from an adult woman who had mild COVID-19 (a few samples of this study predate the infection). Cell type and time point are not known. The sequenced sample consisted of PBMCs or a T cell subset sorted from them (not recorded which). The CDR3 sequence: CASSESIRGNYGYTF. The CDR3 nucleotides read TGTGCCAGCAGTGAATCAATCAGGGGGAACTATGGCTACACCTTC.